The sequence of this T cell receptor (beta chain) was determined in a study of blood T cell repertoires in COVID-19 (dated by TCRdb to the early 2020s). Background for the entire study: Samples from collaborators originated in the United States, Italy and Spain and spanned both the acute and convalescent phases of COVID-19. The material from the prospective study consisted of cDNA or gDNA derived from T cells, B-cell-depleted T cells, or PBMCs. Deeply sampled blood TCRbeta repertoires from subjects exposed to, actively infected with, or recovered from COVID-19 were included in the dataset. A freely available public database, intended as a resource for researchers studying the immune response to SARS-CoV-2, is where the repertoires were released. Samples came from the ongoing ImmuneRACE study (first 160 participants) plus 1,254 subjects from 6 global collaborators. Sample metadata almost always included a de-identified subject ID, COVID-19 status, age in years and sex. Where available, HLA class I and class II types were taken from metadata supplied by the sample provider and were not determined by assay-based typing. Study-wide conclusions, independent of this receptor: How much clinical and demographic metadata was included differed by source and by participant, and the metadata was provided uncurated.

The immunoSEQ Assay, a bias-controlled multiplex PCR, was used to amplify TCRbeta CDR3 regions from genomic DNA. The authors' pipeline ran thus. The number of nucleated cells in each sample was estimated by amplification of reference gene primers within the assay. To quantify the absolute abundance of each unique TCRbeta CDR3 rearrangement, sequence reads were collapsed and filtered. For each sample, productive Simpson clonality was calculated as the square root of Simpson's diversity index over productive rearrangements. Sourced from immuneACCESS, this table was stored by TCRdb with only in-frame sequences that have V and J called. A share of the clones is absent; for the studies checked, an unresolved V gene accounts for under half, and the remainder has no known explanation. D and trimming come from the DNA, and the V and J calls and clone size come from that table. The sample table shows 140,000 to 150,000 clones, and roughly 88% are seen once. The ten largest clonotypes hold more than 1% of the sample.

To note about this clone: The antigen it binds to is not known. No much larger clone is present one base from it, and per-base qualities are unavailable.

Participants in the prospective study were enrolled through a virtual design, were aged roughly 18 to 100 years, and lived in fewer than 30 United States geographic areas. Cohort assignment in the prospective study relied on participant-reported clinical history from a screening survey and a study questionnaire. Each participant in the prospective study had whole blood, serum and a nasopharyngeal or oropharyngeal swab collected by mobile phlebotomists. Over a roughly two-month period, participants in the prospective study had the option of providing additional blood draws and questionnaires. Before DNA extraction, prospective study blood samples were shipped either frozen or at room temperature. The source is a woman in her 30s with acute COVID-19. The sample comprised PBMCs or T cells enriched from blood (not recorded which).

The DNA reads as follows: TGTGCCAGCAGCCCCCAGACAGAGGTGAACACTGAAGCTTTCTTT. This sequence encodes CASSPQTEVNTEAFF. The V and J segments used are TRBV7-9 and TRBJ1-1, with TRBD1 as a weak D call on 5 bases. The germline V gene (reference sequence) yields SEHNR for CDR1 and FQNEAQ for CDR2. V loses 5 bases, J loses 0 bases, and the germline ends lie 13 bases apart. Spanning cysteine to phenylalanine, the CDR3 consists of 15 amino acids. Only the CDR3 portion is preserved as DNA: 45 bases, with reading frame beginning at the first base.